This T cell receptor beta chain was identified in a study of a mutant IDH1 vaccine in newly diagnosed glioma. About the research overall: In some groups vaccination began 4-6 weeks post-radiotherapy; others received it with temozolomide.

The time point: week 11, during vaccination. Vaccination comprised doses that each held 300 ug of mutant IDH1 20-mer peptide, plus topical imiquimod. Between the trimmed V and J ends, which lost 0 bases and 4 bases, there was a span of 14 bases. Germline CDR1 reads SGDLS; CDR2 reads YYNGEE. The CDR3 consists of 15 residues. About this clone itself: Its antigen is currently unknown. This sample also contains other DNA sequences that code for the same CDR3.

The data were produced by immunoSEQ multiplex PCR, yet TCRdb's version contains in-frame clones alone and is incomplete. Among roughly 60,000 clones, roughly four fifths were seen once, and the ten largest hold around 3.5%. The rearrangement uses TRBV9 and TRBJ2-7; unclear D gene. This specimen consisted of PBMCs, obtained from a glioma patient whose treatment included an IDH1 peptide vaccine. This clonotype was sampled from a man aged 25-45 years with glioma. As DNA, the CDR3 is TGTGCCAGCAGCGTAGGAGGCAGTTCTTCTTACGAGCAGTACTTC. Translation: CASSVGGSSSYEQYF.